A single sample gave rise to the 32 T cell receptor beta chains below, sequenced in a study of blood T cells in healthy people across ages. It was with a sample-barcoded 5' primer and a J-beta primer mix that a second PCR of roughly 7 to 12 cycles was run. In TCRdb, the 5' RACE reads were re-called with MiXCR into one record per CDR3 protein. Here the sample spans 800,000 to 1,000,000 distinct CDR3 sequences, 45% to 50% being singletons. The sample taken for sequencing was blood. These receptors all stem from a man aged 25 to 45 in good health.

This chain joins TRBV28 and TRBJ2-3, with TRBD2 identical over 9 bases. Looked up from germline, CDR1 is MDHEN and CDR2 is SYDVKM. The V segment lost 7 bases and the J segment 2 bases; nucleotides outside the gene matches: 7. CDR3 length: 15 amino acids. The CDR3 nucleotides read TGTGCCAGCAATCCCGGGACTAGCCTCACAGATACGCAGTATTTT. Amino acids: CASNPGTSLTDTQYF.

This rearrangement joins TRBV30 to TRBJ1-2; D gene uncertain. CDR1 is GTSNPN, CDR2 SVGIG, per germline (reference sequence). V was cut by 3 bases and J by 5 bases, with 13 bases left in between. CDR3 length equals 13 residues. CDR3 loop: CAWRIGPLYGYTF. The CDR3 DNA is TGTGCCTGGAGAATAGGGCCACTGTATGGCTACACCTTC. The entire variable domain, with the rest obtained from reference TRBV30 and TRBJ1-2, is as follows: SQTIHQWPATLVQPVGSPLSLECTVEGTSNPNLYWYRQAAGRGLQLLFYSVGIGQISSEVPQNLSASRPQDRQFILSSKKLLLSDSGFYLCAWRIGPLYGYTFGSGTRLTVV.

The CDR3: CASMRGGTEAFF. The CDR3 bases are TGTGCCAGCATGCGGGGGGGCACTGAAGCTTTCTTT. The rearrangement joins TRBV12-3 or TRBV12-4 to TRBJ1-1; a possible D gene is TRBD1 (5 bases). V shed 7 bases and J shed 4 bases, with 10 bases lying between them. The CDR3 loop spans 12 amino acids.

There are a few counts of this clonotype. The V gene is TRBV7-9, the J gene TRBJ2-3; no firm D call. V lost 5 bases to trimming and J lost 0 bases, with 9 bases between them. CDR3 length: 14 amino acids. CDR1 SEHNR and CDR2 FQNEAQ come from the germline V gene (reference sequence). CDR3 in DNA: TGTGCCAGCAGCCTCCAGTCTAGCACAGATACGCAGTATTTT. This codes for CASSLQSSTDTQYF.

The chain employs TRBV15 and TRBJ2-3; 10 positions match TRBD1. CDR3 length equals 21 residues. Germline V gene sequence: CDR1 LNHNV, CDR2 YYDKDF (reference sequence). Trimming took 0 bases from V and 0 from J; bases not matched to a gene: 15. The CDR3 region is CATSREPLPGQGFLSTDTQYF. In DNA form, the CDR3 reads TGTGCCACCAGCAGAGAACCCCTACCGGGACAGGGGTTTCTGAGCACAGATACGCAGTATTTT. The full variable domain, its missing parts supplied by reference TRBV15 and TRBJ2-3, is DAMVIQNPRYQVTQFGKPVTLSCSQTLNHNVMYWYQQKSSQAPKLLFHYYDKDFNNEADTPDNFQSRRPNTSFCFLDIRSPGLGDTAMYLCATSREPLPGQGFLSTDTQYFGPGTRLTVL.

This clonotype appeared once. The chain is built from TRBV30 and TRBJ2-7; TRBD2 might be the D (5 bases). TRBJ2-5 explains the end of the DNA better; the J call may be wrong. This CDR3 has 13 amino acids. Germline V lookup: CDR1 GTSNPN, CDR2 SVGIG (reference sequence). This CDR3 reads CAWIRYRGGTQYF. For the CDR3, the DNA is TGTGCCTGGATAAGATATCGAGGAGGGACCCAGTACTTC.

This clonotype came up a few times. The chain employs TRBV27 and TRBJ2-5; 9 bases map to TRBD1. With the DNA end fitting TRBJ2-7 better, the J assignment may be wrong. The germline CDR1 and CDR2 sequences are MNHEY and SMNVEV (reference sequence). This CDR3 has 13 residues. The CDR3 reads CASSWDRESEQYF. The CDR3 DNA reads TGTGCCAGCAGTTGGGACAGGGAATCCGAGCAGTACTTC.

J is TRBJ2-7 and V is TRBV30; 8 bases fit TRBD1. The CDR3 sequence is 13 residues long. V trimming: 3 bases; J trimming: 3 bases; junction bases outside the gene matches: 4. Germline V gene sequence: CDR1 GTSNPN, CDR2 SVGIG (reference sequence). The CDR3 region has the DNA TGTGCCTGGAGGGTTGACAGGGGCTACGAGCAGTACTTC. This encodes CAWRVDRGYEQYF.

The genes are TRBV20-1 and TRBJ2-5; no clear D. V shed 5 bases and J shed 1 base, with 11 bases lying between them. The CDR3 length is 13 residues. Germline V gene sequence: CDR1 DFQATT, CDR2 SNEGSKA (reference sequence). The CDR3 region is CSAAGLLQETQYF. CDR3 sequence (DNA): TGCAGTGCTGCAGGCCTGCTCCAAGAGACCCAGTACTTC.

The gene calls are TRBV20-1 and TRBJ1-2; 9 nucleotides align to TRBD1. Germline CDR1 and CDR2: DFQATT and SNEGSKA (reference sequence). This CDR3 has 15 amino acids. With 5 bases clipped from V and 3 bases from J, the junction kept 10 bases outside the gene matches. The CDR3 is CSAAPGQGEDYGYTF. The CDR3 nucleotides are TGCAGTGCTGCCCCGGGACAGGGAGAGGACTATGGCTACACCTTC.

This clonotype was counted once. J is TRBJ2-1 and V is TRBV4-1, with a weak D call TRBD1 (6 bases). The CDR3 runs to 17 residues. Germline V gives CDR1 MGHRA, CDR2 YSYEKL. V lost 4 bases and J lost 4, with 20 bases in between. The CDR3 protein is CASSPQLVTGPYNEQFF. Here the CDR3 DNA reads TGCGCCAGCAGCCCACAACTGGTCACAGGGCCATACAATGAGCAGTTCTTC.

The CDR3 DNA sequence: TGTGCCTGGAGTATCGGCGGGGGGGCGACTGAGCAGTTCTTC. As protein: CAWSIGGGATEQFF. This rearrangement joins TRBV30 to TRBJ2-1; 9 bases align to TRBD2. Unmatched junction bases numbered 8, after V lost 2 bases and J lost 9 bases. The CDR3 length is 14 residues. The germline V gene encodes CDR1 GTSNPN and CDR2 SVGIG (reference sequence).

The chain recombines TRBV3-1 with TRBJ1-2, with D possibly TRBD1 on 5 matching bases. The V and J ends lost 0 bases and 9 bases respectively, with 26 bases between them. The CDR3 is 18 residues long. Germline CDR1 and CDR2: LGHDT and YNNKEL (reference sequence). The CDR3 region is CASSQDLLILDSSDSYTF. For the CDR3, the DNA is TGTGCCAGCAGCCAAGATCTTTTAATCCTCGACAGCTCAGATAGCTACACCTTC.

The V gene is TRBV2, the J gene TRBJ2-5, with TRBD2 matching over 14 bases. The CDR3 is made up of 15 amino acids. Germline CDR1 and CDR2: SNHLY and FYNNEI. Trimming removed 6 bases from V and 5 bases from J; junction bases left unmatched: 5. CDR3 loop: CASRRLAGGPETQYF. CDR3 nucleotides: TGTGCCAGCAGAAGACTAGCGGGGGGGCCGGAGACCCAGTACTTC. The full variable domain, completed using reference TRBV2 and TRBJ2-5, is EPEVTQTPSHQVTQMGQEVILRCVPISNHLYFYWYRQILGQKVEFLVSFYNNEISEKSEIFDDQFSVERPDGSNFTLKIRSTKLEDSAMYFCASRRLAGGPETQYFGPGTRLLVL.

The chain carries TRBV18 and TRBJ2-3; TRBD1 matches at 9 bases. The CDR3 spans 16 residues. V shed 4 bases and J 6 bases; nucleotides not matched to a gene: 11. From germline, CDR1 is KGHSH and CDR2 LQKENI. The CDR3 nucleotides read TGTGCCAGCTCACTGTTGGGACAGGGATACGCGGATACGCAGTATTTT. Its protein is CASSLLGQGYADTQYF.

In this sample, this clonotype turned up once. V usage is TRBV10-3 and J usage is TRBJ1-2, with TRBD1 identical over 8 bases. V trimming: 2 bases; J trimming: 3 bases; junction bases outside the gene matches: 2. There are 14 residues in the CDR3. Germline V lookup: CDR1 ENHRY, CDR2 SYGVKD. CDR3 loop: CAISEQGADYGYTF. CDR3 DNA sequence: TGTGCCATCAGTGAGCAGGGGGCGGACTATGGCTACACCTTC.

The gene calls are TRBV5-4 and TRBJ2-7; a weak D match, TRBD2 (7 bases). Trimming removed 6 bases from V and 1 base from J, with 14 bases in between. CDR3 length: 14 residues. CDR1 and CDR2 from the germline V gene are SGHNT and YYREEE (reference sequence). CDR3 coding DNA: TGTGCCAGCAACACGGGGGGCTTTTCCTACGAGCAGTACTTC. As protein: CASNTGGFSYEQYF.

The rearrangement uses TRBV12-5 and TRBJ2-1; 8 bases line up with TRBD2. This CDR3 spans 17 amino acids. Germline CDR1 LGHNT, CDR2 FRNRAP. J gave up 9 bases and V 4 bases, and 17 bases lay outside the gene matches. The CDR3 sequence: CASGSSLTSVTGTEQFF. Here the CDR3 DNA reads TGTGCTAGTGGTTCCTCCCTGACTAGCGTAACCGGTACTGAGCAGTTCTTC.

The CDR3, as DNA: TGTGCCAGCAGCCCTTTCGGAGGGGCCGTTAGCACAGATACGCAGTATTTT. This gives the protein CASSPFGGAVSTDTQYF. V usage is TRBV7-2 and J usage is TRBJ2-3; perhaps TRBD2 as D (6 bases). V dropped 5 bases and J dropped 0 bases, with 18 bases sitting between them. The length of the CDR3 is 17 residues. From germline, CDR1 is SGHTA and CDR2 FQGNSA.

The chain carries TRBV27 and TRBJ2-5; D call uncertain. The CDR3 contains 14 residues. V was clipped by 5 bases and J by 4 bases, with 14 bases between them. In germline, CDR1 is MNHEY, CDR2 SMNVEV (reference sequence). CDR3 sequence: CASSPIQSSETQYF. The CDR3 DNA reads TGTGCCAGCAGTCCGATACAGAGTTCAGAGACCCAGTACTTC.

This sequence joins TRBV18 and TRBJ2-5; D might be TRBD2 (5 bases). The end of the DNA aligns better with TRBJ2-7, so the J call may be wrong. The CDR3 length is 13 residues. CDR1 and CDR2 from the germline V gene are KGHSH and LQKENI. CDR3 residues: CASSLSGVAEQYF. CDR3 DNA sequence: TGTGCCAGCTCTCTATCCGGGGTAGCCGAGCAGTACTTC.

The J gene is TRBJ1-6, the V gene TRBV4-2, with 8 bases identical to TRBD1. The V segment lost 1 base and the J segment 9 bases; nucleotides outside the gene matches: 8. Germline lookup yields CDR1 LGHNA and CDR2 YNFKEQ. This CDR3 has 16 residues. The CDR3 is CASSQGNTGGGSPLHF. The CDR3 coding sequence is TGTGCCAGCAGCCAAGGAAATACAGGGGGTGGTTCACCCCTCCACTTT.

The chain is built from TRBV20-1 and TRBJ1-1; 8 bases map to TRBD1. CDR1 is DFQATT, CDR2 SNEGSKA, per germline (reference sequence). The trim removed 2 bases at V and 11 bases at J, leaving 10 bases unmatched. The CDR3 totals 13 residues. The CDR3 DNA is TGCAGTGCTAGAAGACAGGGGAGAGAATCGGCTTTCTTT. It specifies CSARRQGRESAFF.

This clonotype was found a few times. The chain combines TRBV12-3 or TRBV12-4 with TRBJ1-6; tentatively, D is TRBD1 (6 bases). Between the trimmed V and J ends, which lost 5 bases and 9 bases, there was a span of 17 bases. This CDR3 has 15 residues. CDR3 nucleotide sequence: TGTGCCAGCAGTAATACCGGGACATTCATTTCACCCCTCCACTTT. Protein sequence: CASSNTGTFISPLHF.

The chain employs TRBV9 and TRBJ2-7, with D possibly matching TRBD2 (6 bases). CDR3 length: 16 residues. Germline V gene data show CDR1 as SGDLS and CDR2 as YYNGEE. V lost 0 bases, J lost 0 bases, and 13 bases lay in between. CDR3 DNA sequence: TGTGCCAGCAGCGTAGGAGGCGGGGTCAGCTCCTACGAGCAGTACTTC. This codes for CASSVGGGVSSYEQYF.

This clonotype appeared a few times. The CDR3: CSVEGGDIAEQYF. The CDR3 nucleotides read TGCAGCGTTGAGGGCGGGGATATTGCCGAGCAGTACTTC. This chain links TRBV29-1 with TRBJ2-7, with D possibly matching TRBD2 (6 bases). The CDR3 extends over 13 amino acids. Germline V gives CDR1 SQVTM, CDR2 ANQGSEA. Trimming took 3 bases from V and 6 from J, leaving 15 bases between them.

V gene TRBV7-9 combines with J gene TRBJ1-2, with a tentative D call TRBD1 (5 bases). The CDR3 length is 13 residues. The V end lost 5 bases, the J end lost 3 bases, and 10 bases lay between the germline ends. CDR1 SEHNR and CDR2 FQNEAQ come from the germline V gene (reference sequence). CDR3 sequence reads: CASSRETDYGYTF. Written as DNA, the CDR3 is TGTGCCAGCAGCCGAGAGACAGACTATGGCTACACCTTC.

This clonotype turned up a few times. The V and J genes are TRBV27 and TRBJ1-1; no clear D. CDR3 size: 15 residues. Germline CDR1 and CDR2: MNHEY and SMNVEV (reference sequence). V was pared by 6 bases and J by 1 base, with 15 bases between. CDR3 amino acids: CASSPLGYSNTEAFF. CDR3 DNA sequence: TGTGCCAGCAGCCCTTTGGGTTACTCGAACACTGAAGCTTTCTTT.

CDR3 protein: CASSETSGGYEQYF. CDR3 DNA sequence: TGTGCCAGCAGTGAAACATCAGGGGGCTACGAGCAGTACTTC. This chain joins TRBV2 and TRBJ2-7; 7 nucleotides line up with TRBD1. The CDR3 sequence is 14 residues long. CDR1 and CDR2 from the germline V gene are SNHLY and FYNNEI. The ends lost 2 bases at V and 3 bases at J; junction bases unmatched: 4.

In DNA form, the CDR3 reads TGCAGTGCCGGCGCGGGAGGGGCAGATACGCAGTATTTT. The encoded protein is CSAGAGGADTQYF. The rearrangement uses TRBV20-1 and TRBJ2-3, with 9 bases fitting TRBD2. V shed 6 bases and J 4 bases; nucleotides not matched to a gene: 5. Germline CDR1 and CDR2: DFQATT and SNEGSKA (reference sequence). There are 13 residues in the CDR3.

The chain carries TRBV7-8 and TRBJ1-5; a possible D gene is TRBD1 (5 bases). Per germline, CDR1 SGHVS and CDR2 FQNEAQ. The CDR3 is 15 residues long. V dropped 0 bases and J dropped 2 bases, with 8 bases sitting between them. CDR3 DNA: TGTGCCAGCAGCTTAGCGTCCAGGGGCAATCAGCCCCAGCATTTT. This encodes CASSLASRGNQPQHF.

This clonotype was observed a handful of times. The chain couples TRBV5-1 to TRBJ1-1, with a tentative D call TRBD1 (5 bases). V was trimmed by 4 bases and J by 4 bases, leaving 14 bases between them. The CDR3 contains 14 residues. Germline CDR1 reads SGHRS; CDR2 reads YFSETQ. The CDR3 here is CASSQEGDGTEAFF. CDR3 DNA sequence: TGCGCCAGCAGCCAGGAAGGGGATGGCACTGAAGCTTTCTTT.